The 5 T cell receptor beta chains below were found in one sample sequenced in a study of regulatory T cells in long-lasting Graves disease (dated by TCRdb to about 2021). Library creation used multiplex PCR. Sequencing was carried out with an Illumina HiSeq 4000. To build TCR beta libraries, CDR3 regions were amplified by Arm-PCR using iRepertoire HTBI primers. Through fastp at Q25 and MiXCR, TCRdb rebuilt clones from the public reads, retaining in-frame beta chains. Here each entry gathers all rows of one CDR3 protein and keeps the most common genes and DNA. The sample contains 400,000 to 550,000 distinct CDR3 sequences, 16% of them found a single time. Jointly, the top ten make up 9.5% to 12% of the sample. Read against the paper, the sample's time point label means: newly diagnosed GD, antithyroid drugs for less than 3 months. RNA was extracted from PBMCs in TRIzol for both TCR sequencing and RNA sequencing.

In addition, the sample was reused for a study of T cells in Graves' hyperthyroidism and ophthalmopathy.

The input for sequencing was peripheral blood mononuclear cells (PBMCs), taken at new diagnosis, from a patient treated with antithyroid drugs. All receptors come from a woman in her twenties or thirties with Graves disease. Donor details come from another sample of the same person, matched by shared clones.

The V call is TRBV4-1, the J call TRBJ1-2; possibly TRBD1 for D (6 bases). CDR1 is MGHRA, CDR2 YSYEKL, per germline. The CDR3 sequence is 17 residues long. V shed 1 base and J shed 0 bases, with 15 bases lying between them. The CDR3 nucleotides read TGCGCCAGCAGCCAAGTTATTCGAGGGGGATCTAACTATGGCTACACCTTC. The encoded protein is CASSQVIRGGSNYGYTF.

This clonotype was detected ten times or more. V is TRBV24-1 and J is TRBJ1-1, with D tentatively TRBD1 (5 bases). CDR3 size: 13 residues. V lost 7 bases and J 0 bases, leaving 8 bases between the germline ends. Germline assignment: CDR1 KGHDR and CDR2 SFDVKD. CDR3 in DNA: TGTGCCACCAGCAGGGACTTGAACACTGAAGCTTTCTTT. This codes for CATSRDLNTEAFF.

This clonotype has just a few counts. The chain recombines TRBV14 with TRBJ1-4; tentatively, D is TRBD1 (5 bases). Germline values: CDR1 SGHDN, CDR2 FVKESK. Trimming pared 4 bases from V and 9 bases from J, leaving 9 bases between. The CDR3 covers 12 residues. CDR3 DNA sequence: TGTGCCAGCAGCCCTGAGGGGAAAAAACTGTTTTTT. Its translation is CASSPEGKKLFF.

The table lists this clonotype with a few counts. This chain links TRBV30 with TRBJ2-7; 10 positions match TRBD1. Germline V gene sequence: CDR1 GTSNPN, CDR2 SVGIG (reference sequence). J lost 6 bases, V lost 0 bases, and 2 bases had no gene match. CDR3 length: 13 residues. CDR3 coding DNA: TGTGCCTGGAGTGTACGGACAGGGGGCGAGCAGTACTTC. Its translation: CAWSVRTGGEQYF.

The CDR3 DNA sequence: TGTGCCAGCAGGGCAGGGTGGTACTTGACTTTCTTT. It yields the protein CASRAGWYLTFF. The rearrangement uses TRBV25-1 and TRBJ1-1, with D possibly TRBD1 on 5 matching bases. The V end lost 6 bases, the J end lost 12 bases, and 17 bases lay between the germline ends. The length of the CDR3 is 12 residues. Germline assignment: CDR1 MGHDK and CDR2 SYGVNS.